This record concerns one T cell receptor beta chain sequence. It has no known antigen specificity. No qualities accompany the bases; no much larger clone lies one base away. V is pruned by 3 bases and J by 6 bases, leaving 1 base of the junction without a gene match. The germline V gene encodes CDR1 KGHDR and CDR2 SFDVKD. The CDR3, from cysteine to phenylalanine, totals 15 residues. Only the CDR3 part of the read is kept: 45 bases, read in frame from the first base. This entry belongs to a study of vaccination and CD4 T cells after COVID-19 (dated by TCRdb to about 2022). Study-level background: Six males and four females were included in the convalescent cohort, with two Hispanic individuals, seven Caucasians, two Asians and one multiracial person represented. Participants received two doses of either the Pfizer-BioNTech BNT162b2 vaccine (n=8) or the Moderna mRNA-1273 vaccine (n=2). Post-COVID blood samples were collected from convalescent patients a median of around 100 days after diagnosis, with a range of roughly 30 to 161 days. Post-vaccine blood samples were obtained a median of around 67 days after the second vaccine dose, with a range of roughly 13 to 250 days. For stimulating the cultures, overlapping spike peptide pools were used, derived from SARS-CoV-2 as well as from the common cold coronaviruses HCoV-NL63, HCoV-OC43 and HCoV-229E. Control cultures used a CEFX viral epitope pool as positive control, an HIV-1 Nef peptide pool as negative control, or no peptide. The spike-specific CD4+ TCR repertoire was compared before and after mRNA vaccination in fewer than eleven COVID-19 convalescent patients and a few infection-naive healthy vaccine recipients. In an earlier paper using these donors, memory CD4+ T cell crossreactivity between SARS-CoV-2 and common cold coronavirus spike proteins was assessed at the TCR clonotype level. Study-wide findings and limitations: The median count of SARS-CoV-2-reactive clonotypes went up from some 23 after infection to a few dozen after vaccination, although the change was not significant. The study included relatively few convalescent patients and did not analyze early timepoints after natural infection. Among convalescent patients, a median 86.3% of the SARS-CoV-2-reactive clones seen after vaccination appeared only after vaccination, which suggests priming specific to the vaccine. In convalescent patients, nearly all vaccine-specific clones (304 of 307) were found to be mono-reactive for SARS-CoV-2 spike rather than cross-reactive with common cold coronaviruses.

Per the publication, the treatment or condition label means: roughly 11-day PBMC culture with coronavirus spike peptide pools or control peptides (ViraFEST assay). CD4+ T cells from unexposed donors were collected before the COVID-19 pandemic (2011-2018). The study used the ViraFEST assay, which expanded antigen-specific T cells with peptide pools and then identified expanded clonotypes by TCR sequencing. PBMCs were cultured at around 2 million per well in IMDM supplemented with approximately 4.7% human AB serum and 8.5 to 10 IU/ml IL-2, with around 10 ug/ml peptide pools added. Half of the culture medium was replaced with fresh IL-2-containing medium on days 3 and 7. After nine to eleven days of culture, CD4+ T cells were isolated by negative selection with the EasySep CD4+ T cell isolation kit. As cell numbers permitted, CD4+ T cells from unexposed donors were tested for reactivity to SARS-CoV-2 S and N and to four common cold coronavirus spike pools. PBMCs were separated from whole blood using Ficoll-Paque Plus gradient centrifugation and then either used fresh or cryopreserved at -140C. Each culture condition was generally run in triplicate wells. The leukapheresis product for the unexposed donors was obtained through commercial purchase.

Library creation used PCR. DNA from cultured CD4+ T cells underwent TCR sequencing with the Oncomine TCR Beta short-read assay at the Johns Hopkins FTIC core. The QIAamp micro DNA kit was used to extract genomic DNA from the cultured CD4+ T cells. Oncomine TCR Beta libraries from cultured CD4+ T cells were pooled with unique dual indexes and sequenced on an Illumina iSeq 100. On the study's bioinformatics: Non-productive sequences were removed, and CDR3s not starting with C, not ending with F or W, or shorter than 7 amino acids were discarded. Antigen-specific clonotypes were identified with the MANAFEST web application by comparing peptide-stimulated wells with reference and other culture wells. To be called positive, a clone needed an FDR below 0.05, an odds ratio above 5, and a productive frequency above 0.1% in at least two of three replicate wells. Clonotypes that were significantly expanded in both SARS-CoV-2 spike wells and at least one common cold coronavirus spike condition were defined as cross-reactive. Similarity between CDR3 sequences was evaluated in R version 3.6.1 using Levenshtein distances (stringdist) and unrooted phylogenetic trees (ape). TCRdb applied fastp at Q25 and MiXCR to the public reads, then kept only in-frame beta chains. Each record represents a unique CDR3 protein, reported with the most common genes and DNA among its rows. In this record, the V and J calls reflect TCRdb's handling and not the investigators' own analysis. The sample contains approximately 10,000 distinct CDR3 sequences, under 60% of them found a single time. Approximately 18% of the sample is held by the ten biggest clonotypes.

The chain employs TRBV24-1 and TRBJ2-3; TRBD2 fits 14 bases in the junction. The TCR was taken from a human donor in good health. Sequenced input: CD4+ T cells from blood, cultured in vitro. The nucleotide sequence is TGTGCCACCAGTGATCGGACTAGCGGGAGGGATACGCAGTATTTT. This translates into CATSDRTSGRDTQYF.